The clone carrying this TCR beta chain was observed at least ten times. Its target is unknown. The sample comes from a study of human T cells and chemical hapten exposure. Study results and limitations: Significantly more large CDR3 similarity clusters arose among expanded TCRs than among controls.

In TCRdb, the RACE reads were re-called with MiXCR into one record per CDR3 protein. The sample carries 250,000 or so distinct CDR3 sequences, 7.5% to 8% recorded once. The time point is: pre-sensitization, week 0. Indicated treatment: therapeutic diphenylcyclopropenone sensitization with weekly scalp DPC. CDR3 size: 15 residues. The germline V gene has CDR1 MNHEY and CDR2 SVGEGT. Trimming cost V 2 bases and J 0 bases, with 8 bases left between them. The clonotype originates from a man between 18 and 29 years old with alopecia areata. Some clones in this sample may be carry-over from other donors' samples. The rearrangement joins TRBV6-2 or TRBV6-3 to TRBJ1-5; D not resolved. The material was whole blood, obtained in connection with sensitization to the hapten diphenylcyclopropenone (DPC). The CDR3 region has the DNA TGTGCCAGCAGTTACGGGTCCCTTAGCAATCAGCCCCAGCATTTT. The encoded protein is CASSYGSLSNQPQHF.